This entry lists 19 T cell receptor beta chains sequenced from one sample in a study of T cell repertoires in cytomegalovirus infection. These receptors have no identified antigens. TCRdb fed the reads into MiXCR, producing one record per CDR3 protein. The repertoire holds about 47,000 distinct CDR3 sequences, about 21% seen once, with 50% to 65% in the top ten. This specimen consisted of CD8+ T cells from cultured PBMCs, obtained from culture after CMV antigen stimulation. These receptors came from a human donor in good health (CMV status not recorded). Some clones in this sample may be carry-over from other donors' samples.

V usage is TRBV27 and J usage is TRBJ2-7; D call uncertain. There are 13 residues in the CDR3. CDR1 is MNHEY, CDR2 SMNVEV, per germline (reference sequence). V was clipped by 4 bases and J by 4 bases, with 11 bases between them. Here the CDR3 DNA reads TGTGCCAGCAGTTCGGCAGCCTTTTACGAGCAGTACTTC. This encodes CASSSAAFYEQYF.

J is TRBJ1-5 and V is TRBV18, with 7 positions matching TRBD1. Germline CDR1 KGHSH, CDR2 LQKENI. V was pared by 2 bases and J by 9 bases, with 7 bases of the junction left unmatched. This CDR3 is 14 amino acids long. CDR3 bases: TGTGCCAGCTCACCAGGGGACAGCTACGGGCCCCAGCATTTT. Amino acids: CASSPGDSYGPQHF.

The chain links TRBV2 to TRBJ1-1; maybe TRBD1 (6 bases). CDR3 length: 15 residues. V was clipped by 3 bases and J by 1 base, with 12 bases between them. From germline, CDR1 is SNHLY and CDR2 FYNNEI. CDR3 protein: CASSDRQGKNTEAFF. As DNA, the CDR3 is TGTGCCAGCAGTGATCGGCAGGGGAAGAACACTGAAGCTTTCTTT.

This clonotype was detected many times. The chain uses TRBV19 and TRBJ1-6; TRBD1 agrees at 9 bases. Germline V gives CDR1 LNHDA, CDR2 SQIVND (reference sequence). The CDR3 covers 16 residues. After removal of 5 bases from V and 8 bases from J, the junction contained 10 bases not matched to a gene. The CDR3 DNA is TGTGCCAGTAGTCCACGACAGGGGGGATCTCATTCACCCCTCCACTTT. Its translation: CASSPRQGGSHSPLHF.

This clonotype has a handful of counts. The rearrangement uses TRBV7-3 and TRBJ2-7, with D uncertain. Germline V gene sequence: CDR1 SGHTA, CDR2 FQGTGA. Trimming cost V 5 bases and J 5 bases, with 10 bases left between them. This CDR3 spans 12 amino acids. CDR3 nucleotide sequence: TGTGCCAGCAGCCCCGGCAGAGACGAGCAGTACTTC. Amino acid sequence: CASSPGRDEQYF. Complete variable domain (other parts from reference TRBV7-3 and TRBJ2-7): GAGVSQTPSNKVTEKGKYVELRCDPISGHTALYWYRQSLGQGPEFLIYFQGTGAADDSGLPNDRFFAVRPEGSVSTLKIQRTERGDSAVYLCASSPGRDEQYFGPGTRLTVT.

Here the CDR3 reads CASNGGIDTQYF. CDR3 coding DNA: TGTGCCAGCAATGGGGGTATCGATACGCAGTATTTT. The chain links TRBV2 to TRBJ2-3; either TRBD1 or TRBD2 may supply D (5 bases each). Germline CDR1 and CDR2: SNHLY and FYNNEI. V lost 7 bases and J lost 6, with 11 bases in between. The CDR3 spans 12 residues.

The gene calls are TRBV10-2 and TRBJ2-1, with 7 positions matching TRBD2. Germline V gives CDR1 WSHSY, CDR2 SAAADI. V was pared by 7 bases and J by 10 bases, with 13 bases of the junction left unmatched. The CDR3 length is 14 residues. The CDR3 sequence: CASTRDYPVGEQFF. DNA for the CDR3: TGCGCCAGCACCCGGGACTACCCAGTAGGCGAGCAGTTCTTC.

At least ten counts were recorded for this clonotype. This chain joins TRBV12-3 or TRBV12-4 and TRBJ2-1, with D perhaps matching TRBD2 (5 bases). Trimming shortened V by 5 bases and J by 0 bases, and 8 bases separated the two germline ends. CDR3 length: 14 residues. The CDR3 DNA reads TGTGCCAGCAGTGCGGGCCTCTCCTACAATGAGCAGTTCTTC. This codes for CASSAGLSYNEQFF.

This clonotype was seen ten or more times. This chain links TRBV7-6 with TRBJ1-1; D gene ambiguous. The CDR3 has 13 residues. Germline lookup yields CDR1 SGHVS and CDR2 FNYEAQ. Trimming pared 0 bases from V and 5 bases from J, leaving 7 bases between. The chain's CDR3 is CASSLAAVTEAFF. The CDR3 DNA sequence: TGTGCCAGCAGCTTAGCGGCGGTGACTGAAGCTTTCTTT. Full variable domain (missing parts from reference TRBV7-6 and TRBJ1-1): GAGVSQSPRYKVTKRGQDVALRCDPISGHVSLYWYRQALGQGPEFLTYFNYEAQQDKSGLPNDRFSAERPEGSISTLTIQRTEQRDSAMYRCASSLAAVTEAFFGQGTRLTVV.

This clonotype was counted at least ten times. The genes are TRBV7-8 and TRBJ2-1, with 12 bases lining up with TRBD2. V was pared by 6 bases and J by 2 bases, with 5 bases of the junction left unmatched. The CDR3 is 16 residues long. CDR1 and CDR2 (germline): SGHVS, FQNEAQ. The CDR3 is CASRRLAGAPYNEQFF. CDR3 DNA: TGTGCCAGCAGAAGACTAGCGGGAGCCCCCTACAATGAGCAGTTCTTC.

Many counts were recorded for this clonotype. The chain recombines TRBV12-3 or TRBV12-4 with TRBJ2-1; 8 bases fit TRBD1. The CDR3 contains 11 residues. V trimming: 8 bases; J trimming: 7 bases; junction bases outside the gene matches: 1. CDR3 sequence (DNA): TGTGCCAGCGACAGGGGAAATGAGCAGTTCTTC. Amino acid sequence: CASDRGNEQFF.

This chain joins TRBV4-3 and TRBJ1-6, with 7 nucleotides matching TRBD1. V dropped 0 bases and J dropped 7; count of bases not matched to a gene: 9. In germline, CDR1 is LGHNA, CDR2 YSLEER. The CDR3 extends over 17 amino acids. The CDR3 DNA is TGCGCCAGCAGCCAAGATAGAGGGGGCGCCCCGAATTCACCCCTCCACTTT. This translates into CASSQDRGGAPNSPLHF.

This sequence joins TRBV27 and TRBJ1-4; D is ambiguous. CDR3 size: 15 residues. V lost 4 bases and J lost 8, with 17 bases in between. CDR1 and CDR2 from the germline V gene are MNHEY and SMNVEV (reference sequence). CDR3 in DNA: TGTGCCAGCAGTTCTCGACCGGAGGTAAAGGAAAAACTGTTTTTT. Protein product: CASSSRPEVKEKLFF.

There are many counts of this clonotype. The CDR3 sequence is CASSPGELAVDTQYF. The CDR3 DNA follows: TGTGCCAGCTCACCAGGAGAGCTAGCGGTAGATACGCAGTATTTT. The gene calls are TRBV18 and TRBJ2-3; TRBD2 matches 7 bases. J lost 5 bases, V lost 2 bases, and 7 bases had no gene match. CDR3 size: 15 residues. CDR1 and CDR2 (germline): KGHSH, LQKENI.

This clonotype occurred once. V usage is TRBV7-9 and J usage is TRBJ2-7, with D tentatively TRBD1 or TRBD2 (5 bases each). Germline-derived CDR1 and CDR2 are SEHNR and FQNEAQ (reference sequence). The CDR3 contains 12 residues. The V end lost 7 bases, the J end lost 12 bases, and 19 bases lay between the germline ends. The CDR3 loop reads CASNDLGTWRYF. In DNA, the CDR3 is TGTGCCAGCAACGACCTCGGGACCTGGCGGTACTTC.

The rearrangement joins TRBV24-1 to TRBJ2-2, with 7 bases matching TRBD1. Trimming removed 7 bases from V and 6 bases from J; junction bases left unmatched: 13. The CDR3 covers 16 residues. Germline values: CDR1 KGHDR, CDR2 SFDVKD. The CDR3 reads CATRPNWTGPAGELFF. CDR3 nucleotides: TGTGCCACCAGACCCAATTGGACAGGCCCAGCCGGGGAGCTGTTTTTT.

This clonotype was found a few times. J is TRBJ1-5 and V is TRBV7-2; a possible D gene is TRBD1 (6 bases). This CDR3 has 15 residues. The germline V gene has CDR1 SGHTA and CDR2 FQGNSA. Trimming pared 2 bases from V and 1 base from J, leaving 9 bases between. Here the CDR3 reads CASSLFGTSNQPQHF. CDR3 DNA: TGTGCCAGCAGCTTATTCGGGACAAGCAATCAGCCCCAGCATTTT.

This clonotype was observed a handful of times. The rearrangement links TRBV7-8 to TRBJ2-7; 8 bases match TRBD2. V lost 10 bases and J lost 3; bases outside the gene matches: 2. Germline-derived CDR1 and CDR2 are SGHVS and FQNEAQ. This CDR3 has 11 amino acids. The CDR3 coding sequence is TGTGCCACCCGGGGGGGCTACGAGCAGTACTTC. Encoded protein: CATRGGYEQYF.

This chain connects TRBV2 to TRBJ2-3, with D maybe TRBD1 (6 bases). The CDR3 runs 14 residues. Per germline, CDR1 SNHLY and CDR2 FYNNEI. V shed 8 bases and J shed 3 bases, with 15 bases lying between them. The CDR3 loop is CASEAQGTTDTQYF. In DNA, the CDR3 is TGTGCCAGCGAGGCTCAGGGGACGACAGATACGCAGTATTTT.